This record covers a single T cell receptor beta chain. V was pared by 5 bases and J by 4 bases, with 17 bases between. From germline, CDR1 is SEHNR and CDR2 FQNEAQ (reference sequence). The CDR3 is made up of 15 amino acids. Authors' data handling: Researchers report that nucleated cell counts were estimated from reference gene primer amplification. Assay used: immunoSEQ multiplex PCR; TCRdb lists only in-frame clones, some missing. V and J calls and clone size come straight from that table; D and trimming were deduced from the DNA. The table shows some 200,000 clones, with over 80% occurring only once. This sample is drawn from a study of blood T cell repertoires in COVID-19. Study background: Nucleic acid was either cDNA or gDNA, and it came from T cells, B-cell-depleted T cells, or PBMCs.

The source material was peripheral blood. The clonotype was recovered from a man in his sixties with COVID-19, enrolled during active disease. V is TRBV7-9 and J is TRBJ1-1, with no clear D. CDR3 protein: CASSPEGGVGTEAFF. Here the CDR3 DNA reads TGTGCCAGCAGCCCAGAGGGAGGAGTGGGCACTGAAGCTTTCTTT.